The 14 T cell receptor beta chains listed next were all sequenced from one sample in a study of beta chain features in type 1 diabetes listed by TCRdb under 2018. Points the paper makes about the study in general: Type 1 diabetes patients showed a moderate but significant shortening of TCRB CDR3 length in all four CD4+ subsets.

Receptor amplification or capture employed the immunoSEQ multiplex PCR assay. All of the isolated RNA was reverse transcribed with the High Capacity cDNA Reverse Transcription Kit, so expressed TCRB transcripts were sequenced. The source is immuneACCESS, and TCRdb retained only in-frame sequences with V and J called. Part of the clones is not carried over; for the studies checked, unresolved V genes explain less than half of this, and the remainder is unexplained. This sample gives 150,000 to 200,000 clones in total; 6.5% to 10% of them show up just once. The ten largest make up around 0.56% of the sample. No antigen has been identified for these receptors. Material: central memory CD4+ T cells from blood. The origin of the receptors is a young woman with type 1 diabetes.

This clone was seen only a few times. The gene calls are TRBV11-3 and TRBJ2-1; D remains unclear. Trimming removed 1 base at V and 9 bases at J, with 7 bases between. This CDR3 is built from 12 residues. Germline-derived CDR1 and CDR2 are SGHNT and YENEEA. CDR3 nucleotide sequence: TGTGCCAGCAGCTTAGTAGATCTTGAGCAGTTCTTC. Translating it yields CASSLVDLEQFF.

The DNA for the CDR3 is TGTGCCAGTGGGGGTAGCGGGATTTACGAGCAGTACTTC. Its translation is CASGGSGIYEQYF. The chain uses TRBV2 and TRBJ2-7, with TRBD2 matching 8 bases. Trimming took 9 bases from V and 4 from J; bases not matched to a gene: 8. The germline CDR1 and CDR2 sequences are SNHLY and FYNNEI. The CDR3 extends over 13 amino acids.

The rearrangement links TRBV12-5 to TRBJ2-3; D possibly corresponds to TRBD1 (6 bases). This CDR3 spans 14 amino acids. CDR1 LGHNT and CDR2 FRNRAP come from the germline V gene. V lost 6 bases, J lost 0 bases, and 10 bases lay in between. The chain's CDR3 is CASGDRASTDTQYF. The CDR3 DNA sequence: TGTGCTAGTGGGGACAGAGCTAGCACAGATACGCAGTATTTT. The full variable domain, in which reference TRBV12-5 and TRBJ2-3 provide the parts outside the CDR3, is DARVTQTPRHKVTEMGQEVTMRCQPILGHNTVFWYRQTMMQGLELLAYFRNRAPLDDSGMPKDRFSAEMPDATLATLKIQPSEPRDSAVYFCASGDRASTDTQYFGPGTRLTVL.

This clone was counted between two and nine times. This rearrangement joins TRBV19 to TRBJ1-4; TRBD1 matches 7 bases. Germline V CDR1 and CDR2: LNHDA, SQIVND (reference sequence). The CDR3 loop spans 14 amino acids. With V trimmed by 7 bases and J by 3 bases, 5 bases remained unmatched. CDR3 DNA: TGTGCCAGTAACGCAGGACAGGCTAATGAAAAACTGTTTTTT. Encoded protein: CASNAGQANEKLFF. Based on the CDR3 plus reference TRBV19 and TRBJ1-4, the full variable domain is DGGITQSPKYLFRKEGQNVTLSCEQNLNHDAMYWYRQDPGQGLRLIYYSQIVNDFQKGDIAEGYSVSREKKESFPLTVTSAQKNPTAFYLCASNAGQANEKLFFGSGTQLSVL.

This sequence joins TRBV29-1 and TRBJ2-2, with D possibly TRBD2 on 6 matching bases. The V gene lost 4 bases and the J gene lost 5 bases, with 11 bases spanning the gap. The CDR3 is made up of 13 amino acids. Germline CDR1 SQVTM, CDR2 ANQGSEA. CDR3 in amino acids: CSVVREDTGELFF. The CDR3 coding sequence is TGCAGCGTTGTCAGGGAGGATACCGGGGAGCTGTTTTTT.

This clone was detected ten times or more. The chain recombines TRBV30 with TRBJ2-1, with a weak D call TRBD2 (6 bases). Germline V gene sequence: CDR1 GTSNPN, CDR2 SVGIG (reference sequence). The CDR3 totals 14 residues. Deletions cut 5 bases from V and 0 bases from J, with 11 bases between. The CDR3 loop is CAWAYGSSYNEQFF. CDR3 DNA sequence: TGTGCCTGGGCCTACGGGAGCTCCTACAATGAGCAGTTCTTC.

Many counts were recorded for this clone. The V and J genes are TRBV10-3 and TRBJ1-5; D is ambiguous. CDR3 length equals 14 residues. Germline assignment: CDR1 ENHRY and CDR2 SYGVKD. With 0 bases removed from V and 3 bases from J, the gap between germline ends came to 6 bases. The CDR3 loop is CAISESSNNQPQHF. Here the CDR3 DNA reads TGTGCCATCAGTGAGTCGTCCAACAATCAGCCCCAGCATTTT.

A few counts support this clone. The rearrangement joins TRBV7-2 to TRBJ2-2; D gene unclear. Between the trimmed V and J ends, which lost 0 bases and 0 bases, there was a span of 8 bases. Germline V gene lookup returns CDR1 SGHTA and CDR2 FQGNSA. CDR3 length equals 16 residues. CDR3 loop: CASSLAMTANTGELFF. Written as DNA, the CDR3 is TGTGCCAGCAGCTTAGCCATGACTGCGAACACCGGGGAGCTGTTTTTT.

The V call is TRBV12-2, the J call TRBJ2-4; the table assigns TRBD2, which was not confirmed against the DNA. TRBV12-2 is assigned pseudogene status. The CDR3 has 18 residues. The CDR3 loop is CASRLTRSSGVPKNIQYF. In DNA, the CDR3 is TGTGCAAGTCGCTTAACTAGGAGTTCGGGAGTACCCAAAAACATTCAGTACTTC.

The chain employs TRBV7-9 and TRBJ2-1; perhaps TRBD2 as D (7 bases). The CDR3 sequence is 17 residues long. Trimming removed 2 bases at V and 12 bases at J, with 26 bases between. Per germline, CDR1 SEHNR and CDR2 FQNEAQ (reference sequence). As DNA, the CDR3 is TGTGCCAGCAGCTTATGGTTTGGAGCGGGAAATTCAGGGGTGCAGTTCTTC. It encodes CASSLWFGAGNSGVQFF.

This chain joins TRBV18 and TRBJ1-1, with D perhaps TRBD1 (6 bases). Germline assignment: CDR1 KGHSH and CDR2 LQKENI. With 2 bases removed from V and 0 bases from J, the gap between germline ends came to 13 bases. This CDR3 contains 16 residues. This chain's CDR3 is CASSPLSGEMNTEAFF. For the CDR3, the DNA is TGTGCCAGCTCACCATTGTCAGGGGAAATGAACACTGAAGCTTTCTTT.

There are a few counts of this clone. The chain uses TRBV7-8 and TRBJ2-6; 9 positions match TRBD1. This CDR3 contains 15 residues. Per the germline V gene, CDR1 is SGHVS and CDR2 is FQNEAQ. V shed 11 bases and J 2 bases; nucleotides not matched to a gene: 7. This CDR3 is CAYGDRATGANVLTF. CDR3 coding DNA: TGTGCCTATGGGGACAGGGCAACTGGGGCCAACGTCCTGACTTTC. Drawing the rest from reference TRBV7-8 and TRBJ2-6, the complete variable domain is GAGVSQSPRYKVAKRGQDVALRCDPISGHVSLFWYQQALGQGPEFLTYFQNEAQLDKSGLPSDRFFAERPEGSVSTLKIQRTQQEDSAVYLCAYGDRATGANVLTFGAGSRLTVL.

This clone was found a few times. V is TRBV9 and J is TRBJ2-2; D call uncertain. Trimming stripped 3 bases from V and 1 base from J, with 4 bases between. CDR3 length: 13 amino acids. Germline lookup yields CDR1 SGDLS and CDR2 YYNGEE. The CDR3 protein is CASSGGNTGELFF. CDR3 in DNA: TGTGCCAGCAGCGGAGGGAACACCGGGGAGCTGTTTTTT. Full variable domain (remainder filled in from reference TRBV9 and TRBJ2-2): DSGVTQTPKHLITATGQRVTLRCSPRSGDLSVYWYQQSLDQGLQFLIQYYNGEERAKGNILERFSAQQFPDLHSELNLSSLELGDSALYFCASSGGNTGELFFGEGSRLTVL.

In its sample, this clone was seen a few times. The gene calls are TRBV29-1 and TRBJ2-7, with TRBD2 as a possible D gene (6 bases). From germline, CDR1 is SQVTM and CDR2 ANQGSEA. Trimming removed 0 bases at V and 4 bases at J, with 13 bases between. The CDR3 is 14 residues long. CDR3 bases: TGCAGCGTTGAAGAAGGGACTCGAGGATACGAGCAGTACTTC. This translates into CSVEEGTRGYEQYF.